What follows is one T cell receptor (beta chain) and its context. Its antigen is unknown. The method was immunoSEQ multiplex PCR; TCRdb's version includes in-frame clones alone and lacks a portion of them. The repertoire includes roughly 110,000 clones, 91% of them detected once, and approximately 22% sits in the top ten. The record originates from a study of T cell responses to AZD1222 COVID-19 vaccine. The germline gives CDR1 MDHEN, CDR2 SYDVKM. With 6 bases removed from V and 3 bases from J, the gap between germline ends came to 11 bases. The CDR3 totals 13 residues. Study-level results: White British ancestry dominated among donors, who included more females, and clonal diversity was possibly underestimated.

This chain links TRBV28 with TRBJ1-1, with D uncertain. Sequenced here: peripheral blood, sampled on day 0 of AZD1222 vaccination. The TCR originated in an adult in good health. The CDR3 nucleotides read TGTGCCAGCAGACAGTCAAGGCACACTGAAGCTTTCTTT. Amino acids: CASRQSRHTEAFF.